This T cell receptor (beta chain) is from a study of T cell responses to AZD1222 COVID-19 vaccine. TCRdb's table, derived via immunoSEQ multiplex PCR, lists solely in-frame clones and lacks some. The sample lists some 84,000 clones, around 88% occurring once. Germline V CDR1 and CDR2: SGHDN, FVKESK. The CDR3 extends over 12 amino acids. V was pared by 8 bases and J by 2 bases, with 10 bases between. To note about this clone: Its antigen is as yet unknown.

Whole-study results and caveats: Increases in Spike-specific TCR breadth and depth were seen after two AZD1222 doses. Reportedly, nearly half the spike-specific TCRs target unmutated variant regions. White British ancestry dominated among donors, who included more females, and clonal diversity was possibly underestimated.

The chain combines TRBV14 with TRBJ2-7; weak D call: TRBD2 (6 bases). The sequenced sample was peripheral blood, obtained 28 days after the second AZD1222 dose. The clonotype comes from an adult who received the AZD1222 COVID-19 vaccine. The CDR3 nucleotides read TGTGCCAGCGCACCGGGGGCCTACGAGCAGTACTTC. The encoded protein is CASAPGAYEQYF.